This passage covers 30 T cell receptor beta chains from one sample sequenced in a study of blood T cells in healthy people across ages. It was with a sample-barcoded 5' primer and a J-beta primer mix that a second PCR of roughly 7 to 12 cycles was run. TCRdb called the 5' RACE reads again in MiXCR, with one record for every CDR3 protein. In the table there are 920,000 or so distinct CDR3 sequences, under 55% of which are singletons. The source material was blood. Receptor source: an older woman in good health.

This clonotype was picked up one time. The V and J genes are TRBV6-2 or TRBV6-3 and TRBJ2-1, with D tentatively TRBD1 or TRBD2 (5 bases each). Gene TRBJ2-7 matches the end of the DNA better, so the J call may be wrong. The CDR3 is 14 residues long. The germline gives CDR1 MNHEY, CDR2 SVGEGT. CDR3 nucleotides: TGTGCCAGCATTAGGGACCCCGGGTACAATGAGCAGTACTTC. Its protein is CASIRDPGYNEQYF.

The sample holds many counts of this clonotype. V gene TRBV7-2 combines with J gene TRBJ2-5; the D is unclear. The V gene lost 5 bases and the J gene lost 1 base, with 14 bases spanning the gap. CDR1 is SGHTA, CDR2 FQGNSA, per germline. The CDR3 has 15 residues. CDR3 nucleotide sequence: TGTGCCAGCAGCCCCGCGGACCGAACCCAAGAGACCCAGTACTTC. Protein: CASSPADRTQETQYF.

This clonotype showed up just once. The V gene is TRBV20-1, the J gene TRBJ2-5; 13 nucleotides align to TRBD2. The DNA end lines up better with TRBJ2-7; the J call may be wrong. From germline, CDR1 is DFQATT and CDR2 SNEGSKA (reference sequence). The CDR3 spans 15 residues. This CDR3 reads CSARDWGLAGSEQYF. Here the CDR3 DNA reads TGCAGTGCTAGAGATTGGGGACTAGCGGGAAGCGAGCAGTACTTC.

V usage is TRBV29-1 and J usage is TRBJ2-1; possibly TRBD1 or TRBD2 for D (5 bases each). This CDR3 contains 17 residues. V was cut by 5 bases and J by 9 bases, with 29 bases left in between. CDR1 and CDR2 from the germline V gene are SQVTM and ANQGSEA. The CDR3: CSVLSTARPGRSVEQFF. The CDR3 coding sequence is TGCAGCGTTCTTTCTACCGCCCGACCGGGGCGGTCTGTTGAGCAGTTCTTC.

The genes are TRBV20-1 and TRBJ1-1; perhaps TRBD1 as D (6 bases). Germline loops: CDR1 DFQATT, CDR2 SNEGSKA (reference sequence). The CDR3 is 14 residues long. V lost 6 bases and J lost 2, with 16 bases in between. CDR3 nucleotide sequence: TGCAGTGCCGAGGCGGACAGCCACAACACTGAAGCTTTCTTT. Amino acid sequence: CSAEADSHNTEAFF.

V gene TRBV3-1 combines with J gene TRBJ1-4; no clear D. This CDR3 comprises 14 residues. From germline, CDR1 is LGHDT and CDR2 YNNKEL (reference sequence). The ends were cut back, 0 bases at V and 8 bases at J, with 10 bases in the middle. The CDR3 protein is CASSQDGSGEKLFF. The CDR3 coding sequence is TGTGCCAGCAGCCAAGACGGGTCGGGAGAAAAACTGTTTTTT. Based on the CDR3 plus reference TRBV3-1 and TRBJ1-4, the full variable domain is DTAVSQTPKYLVTQMGNDKSIKCEQNLGHDTMYWYKQDSKKFLKIMFSYNNKELIINETVPNRFSPKSPDKAHLNLHINSLELGDSAVYFCASSQDGSGEKLFFGSGTQLSVL.

This clonotype was seen a handful of times. V and J are TRBV7-6 and TRBJ1-2; D is unresolved. The CDR3 contains 16 residues. Per germline, CDR1 SGHVS and CDR2 FNYEAQ. Trimming pared 0 bases from V and 0 bases from J, leaving 11 bases between. The CDR3 sequence: CASSLAPGGSNYGYTF. The CDR3 region has the DNA TGTGCCAGCAGCTTAGCGCCCGGTGGGTCTAACTATGGCTACACCTTC.

The rearrangement uses TRBV5-1 and TRBJ2-1; 7 bases align to TRBD2. The tail of the sequence fits TRBJ2-7 better, so the J call may be wrong. CDR1 and CDR2 (germline): SGHRS, YFSETQ. The CDR3 has 15 residues. DNA for the CDR3: TGCGCCAGCAGCTTGGTGGGGGGGTACTACAATGAGCAGTACTTC. Protein sequence: CASSLVGGYYNEQYF.

This clonotype has only a few counts. The chain recombines TRBV5-6 with TRBJ1-5; 9 bases map to TRBD1. There are 15 residues in the CDR3. In germline, CDR1 is SGHDT, CDR2 YYEEEE. V trimming: 2 bases; J trimming: 6 bases; junction bases outside the gene matches: 6. The CDR3 coding sequence is TGTGCCAGCAGCTTCGGGACAGGGTCGATTCAGCCCCAGCATTTT. Protein product: CASSFGTGSIQPQHF.

This chain connects TRBV20-1 to TRBJ2-7; 9 nucleotides match TRBD1. V dropped 2 bases and J dropped 3; count of bases not matched to a gene: 11. CDR3 size: 16 residues. The V gene's germline CDR1 is DFQATT and CDR2 SNEGSKA (reference sequence). CDR3 sequence (DNA): TGCAGTGCTAGACCCCCCACAGGGGGCCCGGGCTACGAGCAGTACTTC. Translating gives CSARPPTGGPGYEQYF.

V and J are TRBV5-1 and TRBJ2-1, with 7 bases aligning to TRBD2. J gave up 0 bases and V 6 bases, and 9 bases lay outside the gene matches. CDR3 length: 16 amino acids. CDR1 and CDR2 from the germline V gene are SGHRS and YFSETQ. The CDR3 loop reads CASTSAGESSYNEQFF. As DNA, the CDR3 is TGCGCCAGCACCTCTGCGGGGGAAAGCTCCTACAATGAGCAGTTCTTC. Drawing the rest from reference TRBV5-1 and TRBJ2-1, the complete variable domain is KAGVTQTPRYLIKTRGQQVTLSCSPISGHRSVSWYQQTPGQGLQFLFEYFSETQRNKGNFPGRFSGRQFSNSRSEMNVSTLELGDSALYLCASTSAGESSYNEQFFGPGTRLTVL.

This clonotype was seen a few times. This chain links TRBV7-2 with TRBJ1-2, with 7 nucleotides matching TRBD1. The CDR3 consists of 14 residues. Losses at the gene ends were 3 bases for V and 2 bases for J; bases not matched to a gene: 3. Per germline, CDR1 SGHTA and CDR2 FQGNSA. CDR3 residues: CASSFAGQNYGYTF. CDR3 bases: TGTGCCAGCAGCTTCGCGGGACAGAACTATGGCTACACCTTC. Filled out from reference TRBV7-2 and TRBJ1-2, the complete variable domain reads GAGVSQSPSNKVTEKGKDVELRCDPISGHTALYWYRQSLGQGLEFLIYFQGNSAPDKSGLPSDRFSAERTGGSVSTLTIQRTQQEDSAVYLCASSFAGQNYGYTFGSGTRLTVV.

The CDR3 region is CAWSRDPEETQYF. CDR3 nucleotides: TGTGCCTGGAGTCGGGACCCAGAAGAGACCCAGTACTTC. This chain connects TRBV30 to TRBJ2-5, with D tentatively TRBD1 or TRBD2 (5 bases each). Germline assignment: CDR1 GTSNPN and CDR2 SVGIG (reference sequence). The CDR3 is 13 residues long. The V end lost 2 bases, the J end lost 3 bases, and 10 bases lay between the germline ends.

The V and J genes are TRBV11-2 and TRBJ2-3; 9 bases are a match to TRBD2. This CDR3 is 16 amino acids long. Germline V lookup: CDR1 SGHAT, CDR2 FQNNGV. The ends lost 5 bases at V and 3 bases at J; junction bases unmatched: 9. CDR3 coding DNA: TGTGCCAGCAGCACCCGTTCTAGCGGGGCTACAGATACGCAGTATTTT. It codes for CASSTRSSGATDTQYF.

The chain combines TRBV2 with TRBJ2-7, with 9 positions matching TRBD1. The germline CDR1 and CDR2 sequences are SNHLY and FYNNEI. J lost 3 bases, V lost 6 bases, and 6 bases had no gene match. The CDR3 length is 14 residues. The chain's CDR3 is CASRVDRGYYEQYF. DNA of the CDR3: TGTGCCAGCAGGGTAGACAGGGGGTACTACGAGCAGTACTTC.

This clonotype was found a few times. The chain couples TRBV7-9 to TRBJ1-2, with D hard to call. CDR1 is SEHNR and CDR2 is FQNEAQ in the germline V gene (reference sequence). The CDR3 covers 13 residues. Trimming shortened V by 6 bases and J by 4 bases, and 12 bases separated the two germline ends. This CDR3 is CASSFRPFYGYTF. CDR3 nucleotides: TGTGCCAGCAGTTTCAGGCCTTTCTATGGCTACACCTTC.

A few counts support this clonotype. V gene TRBV20-1 combines with J gene TRBJ2-3, with D possibly being TRBD2 (6 bases). CDR1 DFQATT and CDR2 SNEGSKA come from the germline V gene (reference sequence). This CDR3 region has 16 residues. Trimming took 7 bases from V and 3 from J, leaving 23 bases between them. CDR3 coding DNA: TGCAGTGTTCCGAACCTAGCACTAGCAGAGACAGATACGCAGTATTTT. It is translated as CSVPNLALAETDTQYF.

Details on this clonotype: A read error may be the cause here, since a much bigger clone is one base away. The chain recombines TRBV5-1 with TRBJ2-3; no clear D. V was shortened by 5 bases and J by 0 bases, with 10 bases between the two germline ends. The CDR3 has 14 residues. Germline V gene sequence: CDR1 SGHRS, CDR2 YFSETQ. In DNA form, the CDR3 reads TGCGCCAGCAGGAGAGAGCGAAGCACAGATACGCAGTATTTT. Translation gives CASRRERSTDTQYF.

The rearrangement uses TRBV6-4 and TRBJ2-6; no firm D call. The CDR3 contains 13 residues. V was trimmed by 9 bases and J by 2 bases, leaving 8 bases between them. From germline, CDR1 is MRHNA and CDR2 SNTAGT. CDR3 in amino acids: CARVAPGANVLTF. Written as DNA, the CDR3 is TGTGCCAGGGTGGCCCCTGGGGCCAACGTCCTGACTTTC.

Worth noting for this clonotype: This could be a read error, since a much larger clone is one nucleotide away. V and J are TRBV29-1 and TRBJ2-5; weak D call: TRBD2 (5 bases). Per germline, CDR1 SQVTM and CDR2 ANQGSEA. The CDR3 consists of 12 residues. The CDR3: CSVERGPSEQNF. The CDR3, as DNA: TGCAGCGTTGAACGAGGGCCGAGCGAGCAGAACTTC.

This clonotype was found once. This rearrangement joins TRBV10-3 to TRBJ2-1; D is unresolved. This CDR3 contains 16 residues. Trimming removed 3 bases from V and 0 bases from J, with 12 bases in between. The germline CDR1 and CDR2 sequences are ENHRY and SYGVKD. The CDR3 loop reads CAISDSTSSSYNEQFF. In nucleotides, the CDR3 is TGTGCCATCAGTGATTCGACTTCCTCCTCCTACAATGAGCAGTTCTTC.

The chain employs TRBV4-1 and TRBJ2-2; D gene unclear. The CDR3 consists of 17 residues. Germline values: CDR1 MGHRA, CDR2 YSYEKL. Trimming pared 1 base from V and 1 base from J, leaving 13 bases between. The CDR3 sequence: CASSQVDLGLNTGELFF. The CDR3 bases are TGCGCCAGCAGCCAAGTCGATCTAGGGTTGAACACCGGGGAGCTGTTTTTT.

Concerning this clonotype: Sequence at one end of the junction differs from germline and may be a read error. The chain uses TRBV7-9 and TRBJ2-7; the D is unclear. CDR3 length equals 14 residues. The germline CDR1 and CDR2 sequences are SEHNR and FQNEAQ (reference sequence). This chain's CDR3 is CVSSQDDSGLEQYF. CDR3 DNA: TGTGTCAGCAGCCAAGATGATTCCGGCCTTGAGCAGTACTTC. Drawing the rest from reference TRBV7-9 and TRBJ2-7, the complete variable domain is DTGVSQNPRHKITKRGQNVTFRCDPISEHNRLYWYRQTLGQGPEFLTYFQNEAQLEKSRLLSDRFSAERPKGSFSTLEIQRTEQGDSAMYLCVSSQDDSGLEQYFGPGTRLTVT.

This sequence joins TRBV10-3 and TRBJ2-3, with 8 nucleotides matching TRBD1. J lost 0 bases, V lost 0 bases, and 5 bases had no gene match. This CDR3 contains 17 residues. Per germline, CDR1 ENHRY and CDR2 SYGVKD. The CDR3 DNA sequence: TGTGCCATCAGTGAGTCGATCGGGACAGGCAGCACAGATACGCAGTATTTT. Its protein is CAISESIGTGSTDTQYF.

The gene calls are TRBV20-1 and TRBJ2-7, with 7 bases fitting TRBD1. Germline V CDR1 and CDR2: DFQATT, SNEGSKA (reference sequence). The ends lost 6 bases at V and 0 bases at J; junction bases unmatched: 5. This CDR3 has 13 residues. As DNA, the CDR3 is TGCAGTGCAGTGGACAGGAACTCCTACGAGCAGTACTTC. Encoded protein: CSAVDRNSYEQYF.

This clonotype was found once. The chain links TRBV10-3 to TRBJ2-1; the match to TRBD2 covers 11 bases. Germline V gene sequence: CDR1 ENHRY, CDR2 SYGVKD. This CDR3 region has 16 residues. The V and J ends lost 6 bases and 4 bases, in that order; junction bases with no gene match: 8. This CDR3 is CAIRNSLAGGYNEQFF. The DNA of the CDR3 is TGTGCCATCAGGAATTCCTTAGCGGGAGGGTACAATGAGCAGTTCTTC.

This chain joins TRBV6-1 and TRBJ2-7; D is perhaps TRBD1 (6 bases). The germline CDR1 and CDR2 sequences are MNHNS and SASEGT. V was pared by 2 bases and J by 7 bases, with 15 bases between. The CDR3 has 14 amino acids. CDR3 sequence reads: CASSEPTGYNEQYF. In nucleotides, the CDR3 is TGTGCCAGCAGTGAACCCACAGGGTACAATGAGCAGTACTTC.

V is TRBV3-1 and J is TRBJ2-5, with 8 bases that match TRBD1. This CDR3 contains 14 residues. Germline V gives CDR1 LGHDT, CDR2 YNNKEL (reference sequence). V dropped 4 bases and J dropped 11; count of bases not matched to a gene: 12. In nucleotides, the CDR3 is TGTGCCAGCAGCCCGGACAGGGAAATCGATGAGCAGTACTTC. This encodes CASSPDREIDEQYF.

The V call is TRBV11-2, the J call TRBJ2-1, with D possibly being TRBD1 or TRBD2 (5 bases each). The end of the DNA fits TRBJ2-7 better, so the J call may be wrong. The CDR3 has 16 amino acids. Germline assignment: CDR1 SGHAT and CDR2 FQNNGV. The CDR3 DNA is TGTGCCAGCCGCCCGGTGGCCGGGGCCCGAAATGACGAGCAGTACTTC. Residues: CASRPVAGARNDEQYF.

CDR3 amino acids: CASSFSGAPYNEQFF. The CDR3 DNA follows: TGTGCCAGCAGCTTTAGCGGGGCCCCCTACAATGAGCAGTTCTTC. The V gene is TRBV7-2, the J gene TRBJ2-1; 8 bases fit TRBD2. This CDR3 has 15 amino acids. Germline V gives CDR1 SGHTA, CDR2 FQGNSA. The V and J ends lost 3 bases and 2 bases, in that order; junction bases with no gene match: 3.